The 10 T cell receptor beta chains below all came from one sample that was sequenced in a study of cytomegalovirus exposure and HLA in healthy donors (dated by TCRdb to 2016 to 2017). Library preparation was by the immunoSEQ multiplex PCR assay. The multiplex PCR relied on a mix of 60 forward primers for TCR Vbeta segments and 13 reverse primers for TCR Jbeta segments. Here the immuneACCESS table is served through TCRdb, limited to in-frame sequences with V and J called. Missing clones are a known gap in these copies; in checked studies unresolved V genes cover under half, and the rest lacks a known reason. This sample holds 150,000 or so clones; about 75% were observed only once. Of the sample, about 7% is held by the ten largest clones. The source material was PBMCs. These receptors were collected from a man aged 25-45 years in good health and CMV-seronegative.

This clone was detected only a few times. The J gene is TRBJ2-7, the V gene TRBV7-2; 8 positions match TRBD2. CDR1 is SGHTA and CDR2 is FQGNSA in the germline V gene. This CDR3 is built from 15 residues. Losses at the gene ends were 5 bases for V and 3 bases for J; bases not matched to a gene: 9. CDR3: CASSASGTRSYEQYF. For the CDR3, the DNA is TGTGCCAGCAGCGCATCCGGGACTAGAAGCTACGAGCAGTACTTC.

The chain links TRBV20-1 to TRBJ1-6; D remains unclear. Germline V gene sequence: CDR1 DFQATT, CDR2 SNEGSKA (reference sequence). V lost 3 bases to trimming and J lost 8 bases, with 5 bases between them. This CDR3 has 11 residues. CDR3: CSARRDSPLHF. The CDR3 DNA reads as TGCAGTGCTAGGAGGGATTCACCCCTCCACTTT.

The rearrangement links TRBV6-1 to TRBJ2-1, with TRBD2 matching over 8 bases. The CDR3 is 14 residues long. The germline gives CDR1 MNHNS, CDR2 SASEGT. J gave up 0 bases and V 6 bases, and 1 base lay outside the gene matches. This CDR3 is CASSSGSSYNEQFF. CDR3 DNA sequence: TGTGCCAGCAGCAGCGGGAGCTCCTACAATGAGCAGTTCTTC.

J is TRBJ1-5 and V is TRBV19; D remains unclear. V shed 7 bases and J shed 5 bases, with 15 bases lying between them. Germline CDR1 LNHDA, CDR2 SQIVND (reference sequence). The CDR3 totals 14 residues. CDR3 nucleotides: TGTGCCAGTAACAAACTAATCGGGGATCAGCCCCAGCATTTT. Its translation: CASNKLIGDQPQHF.

The V and J genes are TRBV25-1 and TRBJ1-1; D perhaps matches TRBD1 (6 bases). This CDR3 comprises 16 residues. CDR1 is MGHDK, CDR2 SYGVNS, per germline. Trimming stripped 0 bases from V and 2 bases from J, with 13 bases between. The CDR3 DNA reads TGTGCCAGCAGTGAATATGAAGGGGGACCAAACACTGAAGCTTTCTTT. Protein sequence: CASSEYEGGPNTEAFF.

This clone was found once. The chain joins TRBV6-5 to TRBJ2-7; 8 positions match TRBD2. CDR1 and CDR2 from the germline V gene are MNHEY and SVGAGI. CDR3 length: 15 amino acids. The J segment lost 2 bases and the V segment lost 6 bases, leaving 9 bases of the junction unmatched. This chain's CDR3 is CASSPVAAGAYEQYF. The DNA for the CDR3 is TGTGCCAGCAGCCCCGTAGCAGCGGGAGCCTACGAGCAGTACTTC.

The gene calls are TRBV9 and TRBJ2-7; TRBD2 is a possible D gene (6 bases). Trimming left V 4 bases short and J 3 bases short, with 11 bases between. Germline V gives CDR1 SGDLS, CDR2 YYNGEE. The CDR3 is 13 amino acids. The CDR3 bases are TGTGCCAGCAGCCCCGGGGGAGACTACGAGCAGTACTTC. Its protein is CASSPGGDYEQYF.

The V and J genes are TRBV6-1 and TRBJ2-5, with 7 bases identical to TRBD1. Germline lookup yields CDR1 MNHNS and CDR2 SASEGT. The CDR3 runs to 15 residues. V shed 7 bases and J 2 bases; nucleotides not matched to a gene: 10. This CDR3 reads CASNQIRQGQETQYF. The CDR3 DNA reads as TGTGCCAGCAACCAGATAAGACAGGGACAAGAGACCCAGTACTTC.

V and J are TRBV6-1 and TRBJ2-7; 7 bases are shared with TRBD1. V lost 3 bases and J lost 4; bases outside the gene matches: 9. The CDR3 has 15 residues. Germline CDR1 and CDR2: MNHNS and SASEGT. The CDR3 sequence is CASSETPQGEYEQYF. CDR3 bases: TGTGCCAGCAGTGAGACGCCGCAGGGGGAGTACGAGCAGTACTTC.

This clone turned up a few times. The J gene is TRBJ2-1, the V gene TRBV28; 9 positions agree with TRBD2. The germline gives CDR1 MDHEN, CDR2 SYDVKM. Trimming removed 5 bases from V and 7 bases from J; junction bases left unmatched: 18. The CDR3 contains 18 residues. The CDR3 DNA is TGTGCCAGCAGTCCGACCTACGGTGATAGCGGGAGTGGAAATGAGCAGTTCTTC. Its protein is CASSPTYGDSGSGNEQFF.